This is a list of T cell receptor beta chains from one sample in a study of T cells after yellow fever vaccination. From the 5' RACE reads, TCRdb called clonotypes with MiXCR, one entry per CDR3 protein. Among about 58,000 distinct CDR3 sequences listed, about 5% were seen once. Sequences were derived from PBMCs, either bulk or a sorted T-cell subset (CD4+, CD8+, memory, or dextramer-sorted; not recorded which), sampled on the day of the yellow fever booster vaccination. The receptors were gathered from a man aged 18-30 years who received the YFV17D yellow fever vaccine. CDR3s include the opening cysteine and the closing phenylalanine or tryptophan. The D gene is left open where the match is weak. Clone sizes are given selectively: once, few, many, or a class where the clone is expanded.

j_call d_call clone_size v_call cdr3_length cdr3_aa cdr3_nt
TRBJ2-3 NA NA TRBV11-2 16 CASLGVAARPPDTQYF TGTGCCAGCTTGGGTGTAGCGGCCCGACCCCCAGATACGCAGTATTTT
TRBJ2-2 NA NA TRBV12-5 14 CASGFAETAGELFF TGTGCTAGTGGTTTCGCGGAGACAGCCGGGGAGCTGTTTTTT
TRBJ2-1 NA NA TRBV2 14 CASLQNSYYNEQFF TGTGCCAGCTTGCAGAACAGCTACTACAATGAGCAGTTCTTC
TRBJ2-3 NA many TRBV6-5 11 CASSSTDTQYF TGTGCCAGCAGTTCCACAGATACGCAGTATTTT
TRBJ2-5 TRBD2 NA TRBV7-3 14 CASSASGVGETQYF TGTGCCAGCAGCGCAAGCGGGGTGGGAGAGACCCAGTACTTC
TRBJ2-5 NA many TRBV21-1 11 CASSGEETQYF TGTGCCAGCAGCGGGGAAGAGACCCAGTACTTC
TRBJ2-3 TRBD2 NA TRBV7-2 15 CASSRLSGGGDTQYF TGTGCCAGCAGCCGCCTTAGCGGGGGAGGGGATACGCAGTATTTT
TRBJ2-6 TRBD1 many TRBV7-9 20 CASSLAQGTGDFSGANVLTF TGTGCCAGCAGCTTAGCGCAAGGGACAGGGGATTTCTCTGGGGCCAACGTCCTGACTTTC
TRBJ1-2 NA NA TRBV15 14 CATSSMPARYGYTF TGTGCCACCAGCAGTATGCCGGCTAGATATGGCTACACCTTC
TRBJ1-4 TRBD1 NA TRBV29-1 16 CSVERLTGGLGEKLFF TGCAGCGTTGAGCGATTGACAGGGGGCCTAGGTGAAAAACTGTTTTTT
TRBJ2-1 NA many TRBV4-1 16 CASSQVLAGAYNEQFF TGCGCCAGCAGCCAAGTCCTGGCGGGGGCGTACAATGAGCAGTTCTTC
TRBJ2-1 TRBD2 many TRBV7-2 15 CASSSSGLAGNEQFF TGTGCCAGCAGCTCCTCGGGACTAGCCGGCAATGAGCAGTTCTTC
TRBJ1-3 NA NA TRBV12-3/TRBV12-4 13 CASRGRRGNTIYF TGTGCCAGCAGAGGACGGAGGGGAAACACCATATATTTT
TRBJ1-2 NA many TRBV5-1 13 CASTAVREGGYTF TGCGCCAGCACAGCGGTCAGGGAGGGTGGCTACACCTTC
TRBJ1-2 NA NA TRBV28 15 CASSLPGHSRYGYTF TGTGCCAGCAGTTTACCCGGACATTCACGGTATGGCTACACCTTC
TRBJ1-2 NA few TRBV6-5 14 CASSYLRGAAGYTF TGTGCCAGCAGTTACCTCCGTGGGGCAGCTGGCTACACCTTC
TRBJ2-1 NA many TRBV19 15 CASSSSGGLDNEQFF TGTGCCAGTAGTTCTTCGGGGGGCCTCGACAATGAGCAGTTCTTC
TRBJ1-5 TRBD1 NA TRBV24-1 14 CATSMTGVRQPQHF TGTGCCACCAGCATGACAGGGGTAAGGCAGCCCCAGCATTTT